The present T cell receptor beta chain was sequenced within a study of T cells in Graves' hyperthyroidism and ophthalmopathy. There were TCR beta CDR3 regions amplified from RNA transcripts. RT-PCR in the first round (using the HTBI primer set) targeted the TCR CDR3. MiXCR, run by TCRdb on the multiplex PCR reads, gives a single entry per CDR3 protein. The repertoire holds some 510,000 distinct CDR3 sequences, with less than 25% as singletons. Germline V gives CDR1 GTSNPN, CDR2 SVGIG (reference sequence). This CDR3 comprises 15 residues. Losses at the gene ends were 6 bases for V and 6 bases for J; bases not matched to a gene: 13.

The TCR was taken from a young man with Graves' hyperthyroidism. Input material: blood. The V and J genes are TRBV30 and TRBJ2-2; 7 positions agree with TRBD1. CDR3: CACGETGAKAGELFF. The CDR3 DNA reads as TGTGCCTGCGGGGAAACAGGGGCAAAGGCCGGGGAGCTGTTTTTT.